A single sample gave rise to the 20 T cell receptor beta chains below, sequenced in a study of shared clonotypes between healthy human individuals. Positive CCR7 selection of CD45RO-negative cells yielded the naive CD8 cells, and terminally differentiated effector memory CD45RA+ cells were excluded. Only in-frame clones appear in the TCRdb table, and some are missing; sequencing was by immunoSEQ multiplex PCR. Here the sample spans some 2.1 million clones, roughly 94% being singletons. The specimen was naive CD8+ T cells sorted from blood. Source of these receptors: a young man in good health.

The rearrangement uses TRBV7-9 and TRBJ2-5, with TRBD2 as a possible D gene (6 bases). Germline V lookup: CDR1 SEHNR, CDR2 FQNEAQ (reference sequence). Trimming removed 7 bases from V and 2 bases from J, with 23 bases in between. CDR3 length equals 17 residues. The CDR3 loop is CASNPTPLGDLQETQYF. The CDR3 bases are TGTGCCAGCAACCCTACCCCTCTAGGGGACTTACAAGAGACCCAGTACTTC.

The rearrangement joins TRBV27 to TRBJ2-2; possibly TRBD2 for D (5 bases). Trimming took 0 bases from V and 1 from J, leaving 9 bases between them. The germline CDR1 and CDR2 sequences are MNHEY and SMNVEV (reference sequence). The CDR3 contains 16 residues. Here the CDR3 reads CASSLSAGLNTGELFF. The CDR3 nucleotides read TGTGCCAGCAGTTTATCGGCAGGACTGAACACCGGGGAGCTGTTTTTT.

The chain joins TRBV6-6 to TRBJ1-5; TRBD1 is a possible D gene (6 bases). V lost 5 bases, J lost 6 bases, and 8 bases lay in between. Per germline, CDR1 MNHNY and CDR2 SVGAGI (reference sequence). The CDR3 runs to 12 residues. The CDR3 DNA sequence: TGTGCCAGCAGTGGACAGTTTCAGCCCCAGCATTTT. This translates into CASSGQFQPQHF.

The chain couples TRBV28 to TRBJ1-1, with D hard to call. Trimming stripped 7 bases from V and 1 base from J, with 10 bases between. The CDR3 contains 13 residues. Looked up from germline, CDR1 is MDHEN and CDR2 is SYDVKM. CDR3 in DNA: TGTGCCAGCATCCGGATAGAGAACACTGAAGCTTTCTTT. This gives the protein CASIRIENTEAFF.

As regards this clone: The identical CDR3 is also encoded by other nucleotide sequences in the sample. The chain employs TRBV6-5 and TRBJ2-5; D possibly uses TRBD1 or TRBD2 (5 bases each). The germline V gene encodes CDR1 MNHEY and CDR2 SVGAGI. V gave up 0 bases and J gave up 1 base, with 9 bases separating them. This CDR3 region has 15 residues. The CDR3 region has the DNA TGTGCCAGCAGTTACTCTGGGACGGCCCAAGAGACCCAGTACTTC. This sequence encodes CASSYSGTAQETQYF.

The chain has TRBV12-5 and TRBJ1-6; TRBD1 is a possible D gene (5 bases). Germline V CDR1 and CDR2: LGHNT, FRNRAP. With 6 bases removed from V and 6 bases from J, the gap between germline ends came to 30 bases. The CDR3 sequence is 20 residues long. The CDR3 region has the DNA TGTGCTAGTGGACCAACATGGGGCCCCGGGTCTCGTTTACTTAATTCACCCCTCCACTTT. It is translated as CASGPTWGPGSRLLNSPLHF.

The chain combines TRBV7-2 with TRBJ2-7; the D is unclear. The length of the CDR3 is 15 residues. V dropped 4 bases and J dropped 2 bases, with 15 bases sitting between them. Germline loops: CDR1 SGHTA, CDR2 FQGNSA. The DNA for the CDR3 is TGTGCCAGCAGCTCTGGAGCCTACGCCGCCTACGAGCAGTACTTC. Translated, it gives CASSSGAYAAYEQYF. The complete variable domain, with remaining parts taken from reference TRBV7-2 and TRBJ2-7, reads GAGVSQSPSNKVTEKGKDVELRCDPISGHTALYWYRQSLGQGLEFLIYFQGNSAPDKSGLPSDRFSAERTGGSVSTLTIQRTQQEDSAVYLCASSSGAYAAYEQYFGPGTRLTVT.

J is TRBJ1-5 and V is TRBV27, with TRBD1 as a possible D gene (5 bases). Trimming stripped 6 bases from V and 7 bases from J, with 19 bases between. The CDR3 extends over 15 amino acids. Germline V gene lookup returns CDR1 MNHEY and CDR2 SMNVEV (reference sequence). The CDR3: CASSVLGQGEQPQHF. The DNA for the CDR3 is TGTGCCAGCAGCGTCCTTGGCCAGGGAGAACAGCCCCAGCATTTT.

This chain joins TRBV6-5 and TRBJ2-7, with D possibly matching TRBD1 (6 bases). The germline V gene encodes CDR1 MNHEY and CDR2 SVGAGI. CDR3 length: 13 amino acids. V shed 6 bases and J shed 3 bases, with 12 bases lying between them. The CDR3 nucleotides are TGTGCCAGCAGACTACAGGGAAACTACGAGCAGTACTTC. This encodes CASRLQGNYEQYF.

This chain joins TRBV28 and TRBJ1-1; D is unresolved. This CDR3 comprises 14 residues. Germline V gene lookup returns CDR1 MDHEN and CDR2 SYDVKM. The ends were cut back, 6 bases at V and 1 base at J, with 12 bases in the middle. The CDR3 spells CASSLNIGNTEAFF. Here the CDR3 DNA reads TGTGCCAGCAGCCTTAATATTGGGAACACTGAAGCTTTCTTT.

This sequence joins TRBV5-8 and TRBJ1-1; no definite D call. V lost 4 bases and J lost 5, with 6 bases in between. CDR3 length: 11 amino acids. Per germline, CDR1 SGHTS and CDR2 YDEGEE. DNA for the CDR3: TGTGCCAGCAGCCATATGACTGAAGCTTTCTTT. Protein sequence: CASSHMTEAFF. Complete variable domain (other parts from reference TRBV5-8 and TRBJ1-1): EAGVTQSPTHLIKTRGQQATLRCSPISGHTSVYWYQQALGLGLQFLLWYDEGEERNRGNFPPRFSGRQFPNYSSELNVNALELEDSALYLCASSHMTEAFFGQGTRLTVV.

This clone occurred once. V and J are TRBV6-1 and TRBJ2-5, with D tentatively TRBD1 (6 bases). Trimming stripped 2 bases from V and 3 bases from J, with 16 bases between. CDR1 is MNHNS, CDR2 SASEGT, per germline. There are 16 residues in the CDR3. The DNA of the CDR3 is TGTGCCAGCAGTGAATGGGACCCAGGGGAGAAAGAGACCCAGTACTTC. Translation gives CASSEWDPGEKETQYF.

This clone appeared a single time. The chain joins TRBV7-6 to TRBJ2-7; 9 bases align to TRBD2. Trimming removed 2 bases from V and 3 bases from J; junction bases left unmatched: 2. The CDR3 loop spans 14 amino acids. The germline gives CDR1 SGHVS, CDR2 FNYEAQ. This chain's CDR3 is CASSLYSGSYEQYF. CDR3 DNA sequence: TGTGCCAGCAGCTTATATAGCGGGAGCTACGAGCAGTACTTC.

The chain combines TRBV7-9 with TRBJ2-1, with TRBD1 identical over 7 bases. The V gene end was trimmed by 9 bases and the J gene end by 8 bases; junction bases not matched to a gene: 10. The CDR3 contains 13 residues. Germline V lookup: CDR1 SEHNR, CDR2 FQNEAQ (reference sequence). The CDR3 nucleotides are TGTGCCAGTACTAAAAGGGGGCAGGATGAGCAGTTCTTC. Translating it yields CASTKRGQDEQFF.

The V call is TRBV7-9, the J call TRBJ2-5, with D unclear. Germline CDR1 SEHNR, CDR2 FQNEAQ (reference sequence). Trimming removed 5 bases at V and 2 bases at J, with 27 bases between. The CDR3 length is 19 residues. CDR3 region: CASSLIRVTPLAHQETQYF. The CDR3 nucleotides read TGTGCCAGCAGCCTAATAAGGGTGACACCACTGGCCCATCAAGAGACCCAGTACTTC.

In DNA, the CDR3 is TGTGCCAGCAGCCAACTTAGGGGGCCAGCAGATTATGGCTACACCTTC. As protein: CASSQLRGPADYGYTF. The chain employs TRBV7-9 and TRBJ1-2, with 7 positions matching TRBD1. The CDR3 spans 16 residues. Germline assignment: CDR1 SEHNR and CDR2 FQNEAQ (reference sequence). The V gene end was trimmed by 5 bases and the J gene end by 5 bases; junction bases not matched to a gene: 14.

For the CDR3, the DNA is TGTGCCAGTAGTATAGGGTCGGGGATTCAGCCCCAGCATTTT. It yields the protein CASSIGSGIQPQHF. This chain connects TRBV19 to TRBJ1-5; D unresolved. The CDR3 loop spans 14 amino acids. Trimming removed 1 base from V and 6 bases from J, with 10 bases in between. The germline CDR1 and CDR2 sequences are LNHDA and SQIVND (reference sequence).

The chain carries TRBV27 and TRBJ2-3, with a weak D call TRBD1 (6 bases). Germline loops: CDR1 MNHEY, CDR2 SMNVEV (reference sequence). Trimming took 4 bases from V and 0 from J, leaving 11 bases between them. This CDR3 comprises 15 residues. The CDR3 coding sequence is TGTGCCAGCAGTTCACCGACAGGAAGCACAGATACGCAGTATTTT. Translating gives CASSSPTGSTDTQYF.

The chain employs TRBV11-2 and TRBJ2-7; D could derive from TRBD1 or TRBD2 (5 bases each). Trimming pared 5 bases from V and 1 base from J, leaving 15 bases between. Germline CDR1 is SGHAT and CDR2 is FQNNGV. The CDR3 covers 15 residues. The CDR3, as DNA: TGTGCCAGCAGCCTAAGCGGACACGCTTCCTACGAGCAGTACTTC. This translates into CASSLSGHASYEQYF.

The genes are TRBV9 and TRBJ2-1, with 10 bases that match TRBD2. Unmatched junction bases numbered 10, after V lost 2 bases and J lost 14 bases. The CDR3 sequence is 14 residues long. The germline V gene encodes CDR1 SGDLS and CDR2 YYNGEE. The CDR3 spells CASSVGLSGGAEFF. The CDR3 region has the DNA TGTGCCAGCAGCGTGGGACTAAGCGGGGGGGCGGAGTTCTTC. The variable domain in full, completed from reference TRBV9 and TRBJ2-1, reads DSGVTQTPKHLITATGQRVTLRCSPRSGDLSVYWYQQSLDQGLQFLIQYYNGEERAKGNILERFSAQQFPDLHSELNLSSLELGDSALYFCASSVGLSGGAEFFGPGTRLTVL.